Presented here are 18 T cell receptor beta chains from one specimen sequenced in a study of blood T cell repertoires in COVID-19. Sequencing was performed with immunoSEQ multiplex PCR; in TCRdb, only in-frame clones are kept and a portion is missing. The sample has 100,000 or so clones, 75% to 95% seen once. Sequenced material: peripheral blood. The receptors originated from a man aged 18 to 30 with acute or convalescent COVID-19.

V is TRBV6-1 and J is TRBJ1-2; no clear D. Between the trimmed V and J ends, which lost 2 bases and 5 bases, there was a span of 18 bases. CDR3 size: 16 residues. Germline CDR1 and CDR2: MNHNS and SASEGT. CDR3 DNA sequence: TGTGCCAGCAGTGAAAGGATGGGTCCGGGAGGTTATGGCTACACCTTC. It encodes CASSERMGPGGYGYTF.

This chain links TRBV5-1 with TRBJ2-2; D is ambiguous. CDR1 is SGHRS and CDR2 is YFSETQ in the germline V gene. The CDR3 spans 16 residues. Deletions cut 1 base from V and 0 bases from J, with 10 bases between. The CDR3 nucleotides read TGCGCCAGCAGCTTGATTCCGGTATCGAACACCGGGGAGCTGTTTTTT. It encodes CASSLIPVSNTGELFF.

V usage is TRBV5-1 and J usage is TRBJ1-5; 10 bases fit TRBD1. CDR1 is SGHRS, CDR2 YFSETQ, per germline. V was pared by 0 bases and J by 6 bases, with 9 bases of the junction left unmatched. The CDR3 spans 17 residues. CDR3 sequence (DNA): TGCGCCAGCAGCTTGGCCGGACAGGGGGGTGCGGTTCAGCCCCAGCATTTT. This translates into CASSLAGQGGAVQPQHF.

The chain is built from TRBV5-1 and TRBJ2-3; D gene ambiguous. The V end was cut by 4 bases, the J end by 4 bases, with 13 bases between. Germline V gene data show CDR1 as SGHRS and CDR2 as YFSETQ. The length of the CDR3 is 14 residues. CDR3 region: CASSRAPESDTQYF. CDR3 sequence (DNA): TGCGCCAGCAGCCGAGCACCTGAGTCAGATACGCAGTATTTT.

This chain joins TRBV6-5 and TRBJ1-5; D is ambiguous. The CDR3 is 15 amino acids. The V end was cut by 5 bases, the J end by 0 bases, with 11 bases between. Germline loops: CDR1 MNHEY, CDR2 SVGAGI. The CDR3 loop is CASSNYINSNQPQHF. Written as DNA, the CDR3 is TGTGCCAGCAGTAACTACATAAATAGCAATCAGCCCCAGCATTTT.

The chain employs TRBV11-3 and TRBJ2-1; 8 bases map to TRBD1. The CDR3 consists of 14 residues. Germline V gene sequence: CDR1 SGHNT, CDR2 YENEEA. The V gene end was trimmed by 5 bases and the J gene end by 9 bases; junction bases not matched to a gene: 9. The CDR3 spells CASSPDRGDGEQFF. CDR3 bases: TGTGCCAGCAGCCCTGACAGGGGCGACGGTGAGCAGTTCTTC. The full variable domain, its missing parts supplied by reference TRBV11-3 and TRBJ2-1, is EAGVVQSPRYKIIEKKQPVAFWCNPISGHNTLYWYLQNLGQGPELLIRYENEEAVDDSQLPKDRFSAERLKGVDSTLKIQPAELGDSAVYLCASSPDRGDGEQFFGPGTRLTVL.

The rearrangement joins TRBV5-1 to TRBJ2-1; TRBD2 agrees at 10 bases. With 0 bases clipped from V and 0 bases from J, the junction kept 9 bases outside the gene matches. The CDR3 loop spans 19 amino acids. Germline values: CDR1 SGHRS, CDR2 YFSETQ. In DNA form, the CDR3 reads TGCGCCAGCAGCTTGGTCAGCGGGGGGGCGTATATCTCCTACAATGAGCAGTTCTTC. Protein product: CASSLVSGGAYISYNEQFF.

The chain carries TRBV4-1 and TRBJ1-4; TRBD1 aligns across 10 bases. This CDR3 region has 14 residues. Germline loops: CDR1 MGHRA, CDR2 YSYEKL. The V and J ends lost 7 bases and 7 bases, in that order; junction bases with no gene match: 6. CDR3 loop: CASISDRGGEKLFF. CDR3 DNA: TGCGCCAGCATTTCGGACAGGGGGGGTGAAAAACTGTTTTTT.

V usage is TRBV7-2 and J usage is TRBJ1-6, with D possibly matching TRBD1 (6 bases). Germline loops: CDR1 SGHTA, CDR2 FQGNSA. The germline V and J ends were trimmed by 4 bases and 7 bases, with 17 bases remaining between them. This CDR3 spans 16 amino acids. The CDR3 DNA reads as TGTGCCAGCAGCTCCAGGGGTCGGGATATGAATTCACCCCTCCACTTT. Translation gives CASSSRGRDMNSPLHF.

V and J are TRBV5-1 and TRBJ1-1, with 12 positions matching TRBD1. Germline V lookup: CDR1 SGHRS, CDR2 YFSETQ. Trimming at V came to 4 bases and at J to 8 bases, leaving 12 bases not matched to a gene. This CDR3 region has 16 residues. The CDR3 loop is CASSPGQGARGPEAFF. CDR3 sequence (DNA): TGCGCCAGCAGCCCGGGACAGGGGGCGCGTGGTCCGGAAGCTTTCTTT.

V and J are TRBV11-3 and TRBJ2-2, with 7 bases that match TRBD2. CDR1 and CDR2 (germline): SGHNT, YENEEA. V lost 2 bases to trimming and J lost 0 bases; unmatched junction nucleotides: 3. The CDR3 totals 16 residues. The chain's CDR3 is CASSLRGSSNTGELFF. CDR3 sequence (DNA): TGTGCCAGCAGCTTACGCGGGAGTTCGAACACCGGGGAGCTGTTTTTT.

This clone was picked up one time. J is TRBJ2-7 and V is TRBV27, with TRBD1 matching over 8 bases. CDR3 length equals 14 residues. The germline gives CDR1 MNHEY, CDR2 SMNVEV (reference sequence). The trim removed 6 bases at V and 2 bases at J, leaving 6 bases unmatched. The CDR3 is CASSPRTGPYEQYF. In nucleotides, the CDR3 is TGTGCCAGCAGCCCCCGGACAGGGCCCTACGAGCAGTACTTC.

J is TRBJ2-1 and V is TRBV15; 14 nucleotides agree with TRBD2. CDR1 and CDR2 (germline): LNHNV, YYDKDF (reference sequence). The V gene end was trimmed by 3 bases and the J gene end by 8 bases; junction bases not matched to a gene: 3. The CDR3 spans 15 residues. The CDR3, as DNA: TGTGCCACCAGCAGCGGGACTAGCGGGAGCCATGAGCAGTTCTTC. This translates into CATSSGTSGSHEQFF.

J is TRBJ2-1 and V is TRBV12-3 or TRBV12-4, with TRBD2 matching over 8 bases. The CDR3 length is 13 residues. Trimming cost V 5 bases and J 5 bases; bases outside gene matches: 2. This CDR3 is CASSPLADNEQFF. CDR3 nucleotides: TGTGCCAGCAGTCCACTAGCGGACAATGAGCAGTTCTTC.

This clone was seen just once. The rearrangement links TRBV5-1 to TRBJ2-3; D is unresolved. The CDR3 sequence is 13 residues long. The germline V gene has CDR1 SGHRS and CDR2 YFSETQ. The V and J ends lost 1 base and 5 bases respectively, with 8 bases between them. CDR3 DNA: TGCGCCAGCAGCTTGTTTTACGGAGATACGCAGTATTTT. This sequence encodes CASSLFYGDTQYF.

The chain couples TRBV24-1 to TRBJ2-1, with 13 bases fitting TRBD2. V lost 12 bases to trimming and J lost 8 bases; unmatched junction nucleotides: 9. Germline lookup yields CDR1 KGHDR and CDR2 SFDVKD. The CDR3 contains 14 residues. Here the CDR3 reads CASAGTSGTDEQFF. CDR3 DNA sequence: TGTGCCTCCGCGGGGACTAGCGGGACTGATGAGCAGTTCTTC.

The chain uses TRBV25-1 and TRBJ2-2; 7 bases are a match to TRBD1. With V trimmed by 7 bases and J by 5 bases, 7 bases remained unmatched. This CDR3 spans 14 amino acids. CDR1 is MGHDK and CDR2 is SYGVNS in the germline V gene. The CDR3 region has the DNA TGTGCCAGCACCGAGACAGGGTTAACCGGGGAGCTGTTTTTT. This gives the protein CASTETGLTGELFF.

This chain uses TRBV7-2 with TRBJ1-1, with 7 bases fitting TRBD1. This CDR3 has 15 residues. V shed 2 bases, J shed 4 bases, and the junction held 7 bases outside the gene matches. Per the germline V gene, CDR1 is SGHTA and CDR2 is FQGNSA. CDR3 region: CASSLSMAGGTEAFF. The CDR3 region has the DNA TGTGCCAGCAGCTTAAGTATGGCAGGGGGCACTGAAGCTTTCTTT. Variable domain in full (rest from reference TRBV7-2 and TRBJ1-1): GAGVSQSPSNKVTEKGKDVELRCDPISGHTALYWYRQSLGQGLEFLIYFQGNSAPDKSGLPSDRFSAERTGGSVSTLTIQRTQQEDSAVYLCASSLSMAGGTEAFFGQGTRLTVV.